Listed here are 29 T cell receptor beta chains from one sample, sequenced in a study of CD8+CD57+ T cells in acquired aplastic anemia. Genomic DNA, the template, was used for profiling of the TCR beta VDJ and CDR3. TCRdb ran MiXCR on the reads and lists one entry per CDR3 protein. The sample yields 150,000 to 200,000 distinct CDR3 sequences, around three fifths seen once. The sequenced sample consisted of sorted CD4+, CD8+, or CD8+CD57+ T cells (not recorded which) from PBMCs. All receptors come from a human donor with severe aplastic anemia or a healthy control (not recorded which).

V is TRBV2 and J is TRBJ2-1, with D unclear. This CDR3 is 11 amino acids long. Germline CDR1 SNHLY, CDR2 FYNNEI. V shed 7 bases and J shed 9 bases, with 10 bases lying between them. The CDR3, as DNA: TGTGCCAGCACCTTAGAGGCTGAGCAGTTCTTC. It is translated as CASTLEAEQFF.

Ten or more counts support this clonotype. The chain couples TRBV4-3 to TRBJ1-1; D call uncertain. The germline V and J ends were trimmed by 0 bases and 0 bases, with 8 bases remaining between them. Per germline, CDR1 LGHNA and CDR2 YSLEER. CDR3 length equals 15 residues. The CDR3 coding sequence is TGCGCCAGCAGCCAAGATATGGGCATGAACACTGAAGCTTTCTTT. It codes for CASSQDMGMNTEAFF.

This chain joins TRBV28 and TRBJ1-3, with D perhaps matching TRBD1 (5 bases). Trimming shortened V by 4 bases and J by 1 base, and 5 bases separated the two germline ends. The CDR3 is 13 amino acids. Germline CDR1 MDHEN, CDR2 SYDVKM. The CDR3 loop reads CASSWGSGNTIYF. The DNA of the CDR3 is TGTGCCAGCAGTTGGGGGTCTGGAAACACCATATATTTT.

The chain employs TRBV3-2 and TRBJ2-7. TRBV3-2 is assigned pseudogene status. This CDR3 is built from 13 residues. CDR3 coding DNA: TGTGCCAGCAGCCAAGGGGTCTCCTACGAGCAGTACTTC. Translation gives CASSQGVSYEQYF.

The chain couples TRBV11-2 to TRBJ2-3; TRBD1 agrees at 7 bases. Germline V lookup: CDR1 SGHAT, CDR2 FQNNGV. The CDR3 runs 16 residues. V was pared by 2 bases and J by 1 base, with 6 bases of the junction left unmatched. The CDR3 reads CASSLTRTGGTDTQYF. For the CDR3, the DNA is TGTGCCAGCAGCTTAACGAGGACAGGAGGCACAGATACGCAGTATTTT.

The chain employs TRBV7-8 and TRBJ1-4; a possible D gene is TRBD1 (5 bases). This CDR3 contains 14 residues. The ends were cut back, 6 bases at V and 8 bases at J, with 16 bases in the middle. Germline V CDR1 and CDR2: SGHVS, FQNEAQ. CDR3 sequence reads: CASRTWTRDEKLFF. The CDR3 DNA sequence: TGTGCCAGCAGGACCTGGACACGGGACGAAAAACTGTTTTTT.

The J gene is TRBJ2-7, the V gene TRBV15; 12 bases align to TRBD1. The CDR3 covers 15 residues. The germline V gene has CDR1 LNHNV and CDR2 YYDKDF (reference sequence). The ends lost 4 bases at V and 3 bases at J; junction bases unmatched: 4. The CDR3 nucleotides read TGTGCCACCAGCAAAGGGACAGGGGGCAGCTACGAGCAGTACTTC. Protein: CATSKGTGGSYEQYF.

The chain employs TRBV4-3 and TRBJ2-7; TRBD2 is a possible D gene (5 bases). From germline, CDR1 is LGHNA and CDR2 YSLEER. There are 16 residues in the CDR3. V gave up 0 bases and J gave up 0 bases, with 12 bases separating them. The CDR3, as DNA: TGCGCCAGCAGCCAAGATTGGAGGATATTCTCCTACGAGCAGTACTTC. It encodes CASSQDWRIFSYEQYF.

The chain employs TRBV19 and TRBJ2-5, with D uncertain. The J call is in doubt because the DNA end fits TRBJ2-7 better. Per germline, CDR1 LNHDA and CDR2 SQIVND (reference sequence). The CDR3 consists of 13 residues. CDR3: CASSKGGPYEQYF. DNA for the CDR3: TGTGCCAGTAGTAAGGGCGGACCCTACGAGCAGTACTTC.

A single count supports this clonotype. The chain combines TRBV19 with TRBJ1-2; D uncertain. The CDR3 loop spans 12 amino acids. The germline V gene has CDR1 LNHDA and CDR2 SQIVND (reference sequence). V was clipped by 6 bases and J by 8 bases, with 13 bases between them. The CDR3 DNA reads TGTGCCAGTAGGAGTAGTGGATACGGCTACACCTTC. It is translated as CASRSSGYGYTF.

This clonotype was seen a handful of times. At one boundary the junction diverges from the germline segment, which might be a read error. This chain joins TRBV5-1 and TRBJ2-6; D is tentatively TRBD1 or TRBD2 (5 bases each). The CDR3 is made up of 13 amino acids. The germline V gene encodes CDR1 SGHRS and CDR2 YFSETQ. The CDR3 nucleotides read TGCGCCAGCAGACTGGACGGGGCGAACACTGAAGCTTTC. Its translation: CASRLDGANTEAF. The full variable domain, in which reference TRBV5-1 and TRBJ2-6 provide the parts outside the CDR3, is KAGVTQTPRYLIKTRGQQVTLSCSPISGHRSVSWYQQTPGQGLQFLFEYFSETQRNKGNFPGRFSGRQFSNSRSEMNVSTLELGDSALYLCASRLDGANTEAFGAGSRLTVL.

Regarding this clonotype: Mismatch with germline at one junction end may stem from a read error. The chain couples TRBV15 to TRBJ1-5; D unresolved. This CDR3 region has 14 residues. Germline loops: CDR1 LNHNV, CDR2 YYDKDF (reference sequence). The CDR3 coding sequence is TGTGCCATCCGGAGTGCATATAGCAACCAGCCCCAGCATTTT. Protein sequence: CAIRSAYSNQPQHF. Using reference TRBV15 and TRBJ1-5 for the parts outside the CDR3, the full variable domain is DAMVIQNPRYQVTQFGKPVTLSCSQTLNHNVMYWYQQKSSQAPKLLFHYYDKDFNNEADTPDNFQSRRPNTSFCFLDIRSPGLGDTAMYLCAIRSAYSNQPQHFGDGTRLSIL.

The sample holds a few counts of this clonotype. This chain uses TRBV14 with TRBJ2-7, with no clear D. The CDR3 runs to 11 residues. Deletions cut 0 bases from V and 5 bases from J, with 2 bases between. Germline CDR1 and CDR2: SGHDN and FVKESK. DNA of the CDR3: TGTGCCAGCAGCCAAGACCACGAGCAGTACTTC. Protein: CASSQDHEQYF.

This chain joins TRBV2 and TRBJ2-7, with unresolved D. Looked up from germline, CDR1 is SNHLY and CDR2 is FYNNEI. Trimming cost V 3 bases and J 2 bases, with 14 bases left between them. The CDR3 is made up of 15 amino acids. In DNA, the CDR3 is TGTGCCAGCAGTGAGGTTTTTGACTGGACCTACGAGCAGTACTTC. Encoded protein: CASSEVFDWTYEQYF.

V usage is TRBV7-7 and J usage is TRBJ2-7; 11 bases agree with TRBD1. The CDR3 covers 15 residues. CDR1 is SSHAT, CDR2 FNYEAQ, per germline (reference sequence). The V gene end was trimmed by 5 bases and the J gene end by 0 bases; junction bases not matched to a gene: 3. The CDR3 coding sequence is TGTGCCAGCAGCAGGGGACAGGGGGGCTCCTACGAGCAGTACTTC. Translated: CASSRGQGGSYEQYF.

CDR3 DNA sequence: TGTGCCAGCAGTTTAACGAGGACAGGGACTAACTATGGCTACACCTTC. Translating it yields CASSLTRTGTNYGYTF. V gene TRBV27 combines with J gene TRBJ1-2; TRBD1 matches at 8 bases. CDR3 length equals 16 residues. Germline V gene data show CDR1 as MNHEY and CDR2 as SMNVEV (reference sequence). Trimming removed 2 bases from V and 0 bases from J; junction bases left unmatched: 5.

Details on this clonotype: The junction departs from the called germline gene at one end, perhaps through a read error. This rearrangement joins TRBV7-2 to TRBJ2-7; perhaps TRBD2 as D (5 bases). Germline V gene sequence: CDR1 SGHTA, CDR2 FQGNSA. The CDR3 spans 12 residues. CDR3 DNA sequence: TGTGCCAGCAGCTTACCCGGGGTCGAGCAGCACTTC. Translating it yields CASSLPGVEQHF. Using reference TRBV7-2 and TRBJ2-7 for the parts outside the CDR3, the full variable domain is GAGVSQSPSNKVTEKGKDVELRCDPISGHTALYWYRQSLGQGLEFLIYFQGNSAPDKSGLPSDRFSAERTGGSVSTLTIQRTQQEDSAVYLCASSLPGVEQHFGPGTRLTVT.

The chain combines TRBV29-1 with TRBJ1-1, with D perhaps TRBD1 (6 bases). The CDR3 is made up of 14 amino acids. The germline V gene has CDR1 SQVTM and CDR2 ANQGSEA. Deletions cut 7 bases from V and 0 bases from J, with 15 bases between. Written as DNA, the CDR3 is TGCAGCGGTCGATGGGAGGGGGTGAACACTGAAGCTTTCTTT. Its protein product is CSGRWEGVNTEAFF.

The chain is built from TRBV12-3 or TRBV12-4 and TRBJ1-2; TRBD1 might be the D (6 bases). Trimming removed 7 bases at V and 4 bases at J, with 16 bases between. The CDR3 covers 14 residues. Here the CDR3 DNA reads TGTGCCAGCACCAAGGGACAACTTCGCTATGGCTACACCTTC. Its protein product is CASTKGQLRYGYTF.

J is TRBJ1-1 and V is TRBV7-8; TRBD1 is a possible D gene (6 bases). Germline-derived CDR1 and CDR2 are SGHVS and FQNEAQ. V shed 1 base and J shed 3 bases, with 9 bases lying between them. The CDR3 consists of 14 residues. The DNA of the CDR3 is TGTGCCAGCAGCTTAGGCAGGGGATACACTGAAGCTTTCTTT. Its protein is CASSLGRGYTEAFF.

The chain carries TRBV7-9 and TRBJ1-2, with a possible D match to TRBD1 (5 bases). This CDR3 has 13 residues. Trimming pared 5 bases from V and 2 bases from J, leaving 9 bases between. CDR1 and CDR2 from the germline V gene are SEHNR and FQNEAQ (reference sequence). The CDR3 coding sequence is TGTGCCAGCAGCCCTCGGGGGAACTATGGCTACACCTTC. As protein: CASSPRGNYGYTF.

The count of this clonotype is one. The V call is TRBV7-9, the J call TRBJ1-3; D is unresolved. This CDR3 contains 16 residues. Trimming took 2 bases from V and 9 from J, leaving 20 bases between them. CDR1 is SEHNR and CDR2 is FQNEAQ in the germline V gene (reference sequence). This CDR3 reads CASSLRATVGEGTIYF. CDR3 DNA: TGTGCCAGCAGCTTAAGGGCCACAGTCGGCGAGGGCACCATATATTTT.

DNA for the CDR3: TGTGCCAGTAGTATCGGGGGGACGGCTAACTATGGCTACACCTTC. Its translation is CASSIGGTANYGYTF. The chain carries TRBV19 and TRBJ1-2; D might be TRBD1 (5 bases). The CDR3 runs to 15 residues. CDR1 is LNHDA, CDR2 SQIVND, per germline (reference sequence). With 3 bases removed from V and 0 bases from J, the gap between germline ends came to 11 bases.

This rearrangement joins TRBV29-1 to TRBJ2-3, with TRBD2 matching 9 bases. The CDR3 has 17 amino acids. Germline V CDR1 and CDR2: SQVTM, ANQGSEA. V lost 7 bases and J lost 0; bases outside the gene matches: 14. CDR3 coding DNA: TGCAGCGCCAAATTGTTGGCTAGCGGGACTAGCACAGATACGCAGTATTTT. It yields the protein CSAKLLASGTSTDTQYF.

This clonotype was recorded many times. This chain links TRBV12-3 or TRBV12-4 with TRBJ2-1; tentative D call: TRBD2 (6 bases). The CDR3 is 12 amino acids. V shed 6 bases and J shed 8 bases, with 11 bases lying between them. The CDR3 bases are TGTGCCAGCAGCGCGGGATTTCATGAGCAGTTCTTC. Translated: CASSAGFHEQFF.

This clonotype was counted only a few times. The CDR3 spells CASSLEGSREAFF. The CDR3 DNA follows: TGTGCCAGCAGCTTAGAGGGGAGTCGTGAAGCTTTCTTT. This chain uses TRBV7-3 with TRBJ1-1; perhaps TRBD1 as D (5 bases). The CDR3 has 13 residues. The ends were cut back, 2 bases at V and 7 bases at J, with 11 bases in the middle. Germline values: CDR1 SGHTA, CDR2 FQGTGA.

A remark on this clonotype: One junction end does not reproduce the germline sequence, and a read error may be involved. The chain employs TRBV10-2 and TRBJ1-3; D is ambiguous. This CDR3 is built from 14 residues. Germline CDR1 reads WSHSY; CDR2 reads SAAADI. The CDR3 DNA follows: TGCGCCAGTAGTGGAACGAGCTCTTTAAACACCATATATTTT. Translation gives CASSGTSSLNTIYF.

This rearrangement joins TRBV2 to TRBJ2-2; D is uncertain. This CDR3 has 11 amino acids. The germline CDR1 and CDR2 sequences are SNHLY and FYNNEI. Trimming shortened V by 9 bases and J by 6 bases, and 8 bases separated the two germline ends. The CDR3 DNA sequence: TGTGCCAGACTCTGGGCCGGGGAGCTGTTTTTT. Its protein product is CARLWAGELFF.

The V gene is TRBV7-9, the J gene TRBJ2-3; no firm D call. Per the germline V gene, CDR1 is SEHNR and CDR2 is FQNEAQ (reference sequence). The CDR3 extends over 12 amino acids. Trimming removed 3 bases at V and 8 bases at J, with 9 bases between. Here the CDR3 reads CASSFERGTQYF. Here the CDR3 DNA reads TGTGCCAGCAGCTTTGAACGAGGTACGCAGTATTTT.